Following are 5 T cell receptor beta chains from one sample sequenced in a study of T-cell reconstitution after alpha-beta-depleted transplantation in children. Unique molecular identifiers were incorporated when the TCRbeta library was constructed. TCRdb redid the calling of the PCR reads with MiXCR, one entry per CDR3 protein. The repertoire consists of approximately 650,000 distinct CDR3 sequences, with 13% occurring once and the leading ten covering approximately 0.8%. This specimen consisted of PBMCs, obtained before TCRalphabeta/CD19-depleted stem cell transplant. The source of these receptors is a girl aged 2-9 years with congenital amegakaryocytic thrombocytopenia, due to receive a stem cell transplant.

This clonotype occurred many times. The J gene is TRBJ2-7, the V gene TRBV4-2, with a weak D call TRBD2 (6 bases). Per the germline V gene, CDR1 is LGHNA and CDR2 is YNFKEQ. Trimming took 1 base from V and 3 from J, leaving 10 bases between them. The CDR3 runs 14 residues. Here the CDR3 DNA reads TGTGCCAGCAGCCAAGTGGGGGACTTCTACGAGCAGTACTTC. This encodes CASSQVGDFYEQYF.

This clonotype was observed a handful of times. The chain recombines TRBV18 with TRBJ2-1; 14 positions agree with TRBD2. V trimming: 2 bases; J trimming: 9 bases; junction bases outside the gene matches: 6. This CDR3 has 16 amino acids. Germline CDR1 KGHSH, CDR2 LQKENI. The CDR3 DNA is TGTGCCAGCTCACCAACAAGGACTAGCGGGAGGCTTGAGCAGTTCTTC. This translates into CASSPTRTSGRLEQFF.

There are many counts of this clonotype. This chain connects TRBV29-1 to TRBJ2-3, with D hard to call. CDR1 SQVTM and CDR2 ANQGSEA come from the germline V gene. Trimming removed 0 bases at V and 0 bases at J, with 10 bases between. This CDR3 comprises 15 residues. The CDR3 sequence: CSVEEPRVSTDTQYF. CDR3 in DNA: TGCAGCGTTGAAGAGCCGAGAGTTAGCACAGATACGCAGTATTTT.

At least ten counts were recorded for this clonotype. The V gene is TRBV7-9, the J gene TRBJ2-2; D remains ambiguous. Germline-derived CDR1 and CDR2 are SEHNR and FQNEAQ (reference sequence). The CDR3 extends over 15 amino acids. V lost 5 bases and J lost 2, with 12 bases in between. For the CDR3, the DNA is TGTGCCAGCAGCCCCTACAGTTCCAACACCGGGGAGCTGTTTTTT. Amino acid sequence: CASSPYSSNTGELFF.

The chain combines TRBV20-1 with TRBJ2-3, with 11 bases aligning to TRBD2. V lost 6 bases, J lost 4 bases, and 12 bases stayed unmatched. The length of the CDR3 is 16 residues. The germline CDR1 and CDR2 sequences are DFQATT and SNEGSKA (reference sequence). The CDR3 DNA follows: TGCAGTGCCGGGACGCTACTACTAGCGGGAGCAGATACGCAGTATTTT. This codes for CSAGTLLLAGADTQYF.